The rows below give T cell receptor beta chains drawn from one sample of a study of cytomegalovirus exposure and HLA in healthy donors. TCRdb's copy holds only in-frame clones and misses some; the assay was immunoSEQ multiplex PCR. The table shows some 150,000 clones, with about 71% occurring only once. The sequencing sample was made of PBMCs. The source of these receptors is a woman aged 55-75 years in good health and CMV-seropositive. The CDR3 runs from the conserved cysteine through the conserved F or W. D genes are given only for firm matches. Rows may omit the clone size; those that give it use once, few, many or a size class.

>-|-|TRBV6-5|TRBJ1-2
TGTGCCAGCAGTTCCCCAGGGAACTATGGCTACACCTTC
CASSSPGNYGYTF
>-|TRBD1|TRBV15|TRBJ1-3
TGTGCCACCAGCAGTGACAGGGGAGTCTCTGGAAACACCATATATTTT
CATSSDRGVSGNTIYF
>few|TRBD1|TRBV7-8|TRBJ1-2
TGTGCCAGCAGCTTAGAGGGAGGACAGGGTTTCGCCTATGGCTACACCTTC
CASSLEGGQGFAYGYTF
>-|TRBD1|TRBV7-9|TRBJ1-3
TGTGCCACGAGACAGGGGACTGGAAACACCATATATTTT
CATRQGTGNTIYF
>-|-|TRBV6-1|TRBJ1-5
TGTGCCAGCGGTATGGAGTATAAGAGCAATCAGCCCCAGCATTTT
CASGMEYKSNQPQHF
>-|TRBD1|TRBV14|TRBJ2-7
TGTGCCAGCAGCCACGAGGACAGGGGGGTCTACGAGCAGTACTTC
CASSHEDRGVYEQYF
>-|TRBD1|TRBV7-3|TRBJ1-1
TGTGCCAGCAGCTCGACAGGGGGCGGAGAAGCTTTCTTT
CASSSTGGGEAFF
>-|-|TRBV7-9|TRBJ2-1
TGTGCCAGCAGCCCACTCGGAAACCCTCTGGAGAATGAGCAGTTCTTC
CASSPLGNPLENEQFF
>-|-|TRBV9|TRBJ1-1
TGTGCCAGCAGCGTAGGAGGAGGAATCGGGAACACTGAAGCTTTCTTT
CASSVGGGIGNTEAFF
>-|-|TRBV7-9|TRBJ2-6
TGTGCCAGCAGCTTAGGGGCCGCAGCGGATGGGGCCAACGTCCTGACTTTC
CASSLGAAADGANVLTF
>few|-|TRBV4-1|TRBJ2-5
TGCGCCAGCAGCCTTGGGACTTCGCCAGAGACCCAGTACTTC
CASSLGTSPETQYF
>-|-|TRBV4-2|TRBJ2-7
TGTGCCAGCAGCCTTGGGGCGGGGGCGGAGGACGAGCAGTACTTC
CASSLGAGAEDEQYF
>-|TRBD2|TRBV5-1|TRBJ2-1
TGCGCCAGCAGTCCACTAGCGGGCTCCTACAATGAGCAGTTCTTC
CASSPLAGSYNEQFF
>-|TRBD1|TRBV5-1|TRBJ1-1
TGCGCCAGCAGCTTCAGTGGGACAGGGGGCTTGAACACTGAAGCTTTCTTT
CASSFSGTGGLNTEAFF
>-|-|TRBV10-1|TRBJ2-1
TGCGCCAGCAGTGAGTCTATGGGAGCTGAGCAGTTCTTC
CASSESMGAEQFF
>few|-|TRBV7-3|TRBJ1-1
TGTGCCAGCAGCTTGTTCTTGAACACTGAAGCTTTCTTT
CASSLFLNTEAFF
>-|-|TRBV27|TRBJ2-3
TGTGCCAGCAGTTGGTCCAGGTCTAGCACAGATACGCAGTATTTT
CASSWSRSSTDTQYF
>-|-|TRBV4-2|TRBJ2-1
TGTGCCAGCAGCCCCCACCCGGACAGCTCCTACAATGAGCAGTTCTTC
CASSPHPDSSYNEQFF
>-|-|TRBV10-3|TRBJ2-7
TGTGCCATTGCGGGACTTTCCTACGAGCAGTACTTC
CAIAGLSYEQYF
>-|TRBD1|TRBV2|TRBJ1-5
TGTGCCAGCAGTAGGGACAGGGGGCGCGGAAGCAATCAGCCCCAGCATTTT
CASSRDRGRGSNQPQHF
>-|-|TRBV6-1|TRBJ2-2
TGTGCCAGCAGACGAGCGGGGGAGCTGTTTTTT
CASRRAGELFF
>few|TRBD1|TRBV19|TRBJ2-7
TGTGCCAGTAGCAGGGACAGGGGGCCAAACGAGCAGTACTTC
CASSRDRGPNEQYF